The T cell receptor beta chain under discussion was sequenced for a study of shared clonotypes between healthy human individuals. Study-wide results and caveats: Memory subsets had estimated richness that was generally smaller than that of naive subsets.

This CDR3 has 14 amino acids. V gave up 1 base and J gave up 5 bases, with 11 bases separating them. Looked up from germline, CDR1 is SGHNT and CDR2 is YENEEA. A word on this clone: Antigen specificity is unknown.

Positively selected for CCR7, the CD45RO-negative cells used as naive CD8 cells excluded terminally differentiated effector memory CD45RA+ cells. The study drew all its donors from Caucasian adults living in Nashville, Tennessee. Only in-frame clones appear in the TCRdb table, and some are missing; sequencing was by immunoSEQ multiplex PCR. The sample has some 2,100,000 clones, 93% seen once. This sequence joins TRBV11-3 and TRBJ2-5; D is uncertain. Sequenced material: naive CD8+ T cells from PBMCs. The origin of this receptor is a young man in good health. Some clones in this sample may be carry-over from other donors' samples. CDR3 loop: CASSLAAGYETQYF. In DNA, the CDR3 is TGTGCCAGCAGCTTAGCAGCTGGCTATGAGACCCAGTACTTC.